A selection of T cell receptor beta chains follows, all from one sample in a study of T cell repertoires and HLA-DP antigens. No antigen has been assigned to these receptors. TCRdb keeps only in-frame clones here, not all; method: immunoSEQ multiplex PCR. The profile covers approximately 86,000 clones, with 86% appearing a single time and roughly 1.6% taken by the ten largest. The sequenced sample was CD4+ T cells from PBMCs. Every receptor here comes from a man in his fifties or sixties in good health and CMV-seronegative. Each CDR3 is given with its conserved first and last residue. A D gene is named only where the DNA matches it firmly. Not every row has a clone size; where given, it reads once, few, many or a size class.

.	TRBJ2-7	TRBV6-5	TRBD1	TGTGCCAGCAGTTACTCCAGGGGGCAAACCTACGAGCAGTACTTC	CASSYSRGQTYEQYF
.	TRBJ2-1	TRBV5-6	.	TGTGCCAGCAGCTTGGTTGGGGGAAGCTCCTACAATGAGCAGTTCTTC	CASSLVGGSSYNEQFF
.	TRBJ2-3	TRBV7-6	.	TGTGCCAGCAGCTTACGGGAGCCCCCTAGCACAGATACGCAGTATTTT	CASSLREPPSTDTQYF
.	TRBJ1-6	TRBV14	.	TGTGCCAGCAGCCAAGAGGGAATAGGTTCTTCACCCCTCCACTTT	CASSQEGIGSSPLHF
.	TRBJ1-1	TRBV28	.	TGTGCCAGCAGTTTTGAGGGGAATGGGAACACTGAAGCTTTCTTT	CASSFEGNGNTEAFF
.	TRBJ1-1	TRBV18	TRBD1	TGTGCCAGCTCACCAGGGACAGGGAGCCGCACTGAAGCTTTCTTT	CASSPGTGSRTEAFF
many	TRBJ2-2	TRBV7-8	.	TGTGCCAGCAGCTTAGCGCAATTATTTACCGCGCGGGGGAACACCGGGGAGCTGTTTTTT	CASSLAQLFTARGNTGELFF
.	TRBJ1-2	TRBV30	.	TGTGCCTGGAGCCCGACAGGCAACTATGGCTACACCTTC	CAWSPTGNYGYTF
.	TRBJ1-5	TRBV7-2	.	TGTGCCAGCAGACAGGATAGCAATCAGCCCCAGCATTTT	CASRQDSNQPQHF
.	TRBJ1-2	TRBV5-8	TRBD1	TGTGCCAGCAGCCAAGAGACAGGGGGCCTCTATGGCTACACCTTC	CASSQETGGLYGYTF
.	TRBJ2-5	TRBV14	.	TGTGCCAGCAGCCAAGATAGGACACCGGGAGAGACCCAGTACTTC	CASSQDRTPGETQYF
.	TRBJ1-4	TRBV5-1	TRBD1	TGCGCCAGCAGCTTGGGGGACAGGGTTGGAAAACTGTTTTTT	CASSLGDRVGKLFF
.	TRBJ2-7	TRBV7-2	TRBD1	TGTGCCAGCAGCTTTTTCAGGGGGCTGGACGAGCAGTACTTC	CASSFFRGLDEQYF
.	TRBJ2-1	TRBV15	TRBD2	TGTGCCACCAGCAGACTCGGGACTAGCGGGTACAATGAGCAGTTCTTC	CATSRLGTSGYNEQFF
.	TRBJ2-6	TRBV19	TRBD1	TGTGCCAGTAGTATCGGGACAGGGGTCGGGGCCAACGTCCTGACTTTC	CASSIGTGVGANVLTF
.	TRBJ1-1	TRBV7-6	TRBD1	TGTGCCAGCGCCAGGGGGAGGAGCACTGAAGCTTTCTTT	CASARGRSTEAFF
.	TRBJ1-1	TRBV18	TRBD1	TGTGCCAGCTCACCTCCCGGACAGGGGGCTGCAGCTTTCTTT	CASSPPGQGAAAFF
.	TRBJ2-2	TRBV18	TRBD2	TGTGCCAGCTCACAGATTGGACTAGCGGGAGAGGGCACCGGGGAGCTGTTTTTT	CASSQIGLAGEGTGELFF
.	TRBJ1-3	TRBV6-1	.	TGTGCCAGCAGTGGGACAGCTGGAAACACCATATATTTT	CASSGTAGNTIYF
.	TRBJ1-2	TRBV27	.	TGTGCCAGCATGAAGGGAACTAACTATGGCTACACCTTC	CASMKGTNYGYTF
.	TRBJ1-5	TRBV9	.	TGTGCCAGCAGCTTGAGGGGAGACGGTGGGCTCCAGCATTTT	CASSLRGDGGLQHF
.	TRBJ2-7	TRBV9	TRBD1	TGTGCCAGCAGCGTATCGGCGCAGGGGGCCCACGAGCAGTACTTC	CASSVSAQGAHEQYF
.	TRBJ2-5	TRBV29-1	.	TGCAGCGTTGGAGGTAGTGTCCAAGAGACCCAGTACTTC	CSVGGSVQETQYF
.	TRBJ1-5	TRBV19	.	TGTGCCAGTAGTATAGAGGGGCGAAGCAATCAGCCCCAGCATTTT	CASSIEGRSNQPQHF
.	TRBJ2-1	TRBV15	.	TGTGCCACCAGTGTGGGAGCCTACAATGAGCAGTTCTTC	CATSVGAYNEQFF
.	TRBJ2-5	TRBV28	TRBD1	TGTGCCAGCAGTCTTTCCGGGACAGGGGTACAAGAGACCCAGTACTTC	CASSLSGTGVQETQYF
.	TRBJ2-7	TRBV7-2	TRBD2	TGTGCCAGCAGCCCATGGACTAGCGGGGACTACGAGCAGTACTTC	CASSPWTSGDYEQYF
.	TRBJ2-5	TRBV30	.	TGTGCCTGGAGTGTATTAGGGGGGGACCAAGAGACCCAGTACTTC	CAWSVLGGDQETQYF
.	TRBJ1-2	TRBV9	.	TGTGCCAGCAGCCCTGCGTCGGAGAGCTGGTATGGCTACACCTTC	CASSPASESWYGYTF